Listed here are 19 T cell receptor beta chains from one sample, sequenced in a study of shared clonotypes between healthy human individuals. Repertoires were generated with immunoSEQ multiplex PCR, while TCRdb's copy carries only in-frame clones and drops some. The table includes about 2.3 million clones, over 90% detected once. The sequenced sample consisted of naive CD4+ T cells from PBMCs. Noted subset: CD45RA+ positively selected. The receptors stem from a young man in good health. Some clones in this sample may be carry-over from other donors' samples.

The rearrangement links TRBV5-8 to TRBJ1-3; unclear D gene. The V end was cut by 5 bases, the J end by 2 bases, with 5 bases between. The CDR3 runs to 12 residues. The germline V gene encodes CDR1 SGHTS and CDR2 YDEGEE. CDR3 loop: CASRLAGNTIYF. DNA for the CDR3: TGTGCCAGCAGACTCGCTGGAAACACCATATATTTT.

The V gene is TRBV9, the J gene TRBJ1-1; TRBD1 might be the D (6 bases). CDR1 and CDR2 (germline): SGDLS, YYNGEE. The CDR3 runs to 14 residues. The V end was cut by 4 bases, the J end by 0 bases, with 10 bases between. The DNA for the CDR3 is TGTGCCAGCAGCCTTACAGGGTTGAACACTGAAGCTTTCTTT. Encoded protein: CASSLTGLNTEAFF.

Points on this clone: Within the sample, other DNA sequences also encode this same CDR3. The V and J genes are TRBV27 and TRBJ1-4; 9 bases are a match to TRBD1. This CDR3 is built from 14 residues. Trimming took 6 bases from V and 8 from J; bases not matched to a gene: 7. CDR1 and CDR2 (germline): MNHEY, SMNVEV (reference sequence). CDR3 coding DNA: TGTGCCAGCAGCGGACAGGGGTTAGGCGAAAAACTGTTTTTT. Translated, it gives CASSGQGLGEKLFF.

This chain links TRBV28 with TRBJ1-1; D is ambiguous. V was clipped by 1 base and J by 5 bases, with 14 bases between them. The CDR3 has 15 residues. Looked up from germline, CDR1 is MDHEN and CDR2 is SYDVKM. CDR3 protein: CASSLYNTGRTEAFF. The CDR3 DNA reads TGTGCCAGCAGTTTATATAACACCGGGCGAACTGAAGCTTTCTTT.

CDR3 DNA sequence: TGTGCCAGCAGCGTAGGGGGGACAGGGAACGAGCAGTACTTC. Translating gives CASSVGGTGNEQYF. This sequence joins TRBV9 and TRBJ2-7, with 9 nucleotides matching TRBD1. The junction had 3 bases not matched to a gene; V was cut back by 0 bases and J by 5 bases. This CDR3 has 14 residues. Per germline, CDR1 SGDLS and CDR2 YYNGEE.

The chain recombines TRBV2 with TRBJ2-2, with 10 bases identical to TRBD1. This CDR3 contains 16 residues. Germline CDR1 SNHLY, CDR2 FYNNEI. J gave up 3 bases and V 7 bases, and 8 bases lay outside the gene matches. This CDR3 reads CASNEQDRGHTGELFF. CDR3 in DNA: TGTGCCAGCAATGAGCAAGACAGGGGGCACACCGGGGAGCTGTTTTTT.

The genes are TRBV7-6 and TRBJ2-1; a possible D gene is TRBD2 (9 bases). V lost 7 bases and J lost 8, with 30 bases in between. The CDR3 runs 18 residues. The germline gives CDR1 SGHVS, CDR2 FNYEAQ. CDR3 in DNA: TGTGCCAGCAAGGGGCAGGGGGCAGGGACTAGCTCGATTGATGAGCAGTTCTTC. It encodes CASKGQGAGTSSIDEQFF.

The J gene is TRBJ2-7, the V gene TRBV28; TRBD2 matches at 12 bases. The CDR3 loop spans 15 amino acids. Losses at the gene ends were 6 bases for V and 6 bases for J; bases not matched to a gene: 9. Germline assignment: CDR1 MDHEN and CDR2 SYDVKM. CDR3 loop: CASRPSGGEGLEQYF. The CDR3 DNA sequence: TGTGCCAGCAGACCTAGCGGGGGGGAGGGCCTCGAGCAGTACTTC.

The genes are TRBV11-2 and TRBJ2-7; TRBD2 matches 11 bases. The germline V gene has CDR1 SGHAT and CDR2 FQNNGV. This CDR3 is built from 15 residues. The V segment lost 2 bases and the J segment 2 bases; nucleotides outside the gene matches: 2. The CDR3 DNA follows: TGTGCCAGCAGCTTAAGACTAGCGGGACCCTACGAGCAGTACTTC. Translated: CASSLRLAGPYEQYF.

Only a few counts were recorded for this clone. Other DNA sequences in the sample encode the same CDR3. The genes are TRBV7-2 and TRBJ1-1; the D is unclear. The CDR3 runs 12 residues. V lost 5 bases and J 0 bases, leaving 4 bases between the germline ends. CDR1 SGHTA and CDR2 FQGNSA come from the germline V gene. Here the CDR3 reads CASSLVNTEAFF. The CDR3 DNA reads as TGTGCCAGCAGCCTGGTGAACACTGAAGCTTTCTTT.

This chain joins TRBV4-2 and TRBJ2-1; 11 positions agree with TRBD2. The CDR3 runs to 15 residues. V was pared by 1 base and J by 10 bases, with 6 bases of the junction left unmatched. Germline CDR1 is LGHNA and CDR2 is YNFKEQ. The CDR3 reads CASSQGLAGGWEQFF. The CDR3 DNA is TGTGCCAGCAGCCAAGGGCTAGCGGGAGGTTGGGAGCAGTTCTTC.

This chain uses TRBV5-1 with TRBJ2-7, with D maybe TRBD2 (5 bases). In germline, CDR1 is SGHRS, CDR2 YFSETQ. Trimming took off 2 bases at V and 7 bases at J, with 10 bases between the two ends. CDR3 length: 12 amino acids. CDR3 nucleotide sequence: TGCGCCAGCAGCTTTACGCCGGGAGAGCAGTACTTC. The encoded protein is CASSFTPGEQYF.

The chain has TRBV19 and TRBJ1-5, with a tentative D call TRBD1 (6 bases). The germline V and J ends were trimmed by 3 bases and 1 base, with 16 bases remaining between them. Germline-derived CDR1 and CDR2 are LNHDA and SQIVND (reference sequence). The length of the CDR3 is 17 residues. DNA for the CDR3: TGTGCCAGTAGTATGATAAGGGGGGGCACGAGCAATCAGCCCCAGCATTTT. Its translation is CASSMIRGGTSNQPQHF.

The genes are TRBV2 and TRBJ2-1, with TRBD2 matching over 12 bases. CDR3 length: 15 residues. CDR1 and CDR2 (germline): SNHLY, FYNNEI. J was trimmed by 3 bases and V by 6 bases; bases with no gene match: 3. The CDR3 loop reads CASRATSGGYNEQFF. The CDR3 DNA follows: TGTGCCAGCAGGGCGACTAGCGGGGGCTACAATGAGCAGTTCTTC. The full variable domain, rest sourced from reference TRBV2 and TRBJ2-1, is EPEVTQTPSHQVTQMGQEVILRCVPISNHLYFYWYRQILGQKVEFLVSFYNNEISEKSEIFDDQFSVERPDGSNFTLKIRSTKLEDSAMYFCASRATSGGYNEQFFGPGTRLTVL.

This chain uses TRBV30 with TRBJ1-3; D is uncertain. This CDR3 comprises 13 residues. Trimming removed 0 bases from V and 6 bases from J, with 9 bases in between. CDR1 GTSNPN and CDR2 SVGIG come from the germline V gene (reference sequence). The CDR3 sequence is CAWSVGGLNTIYF. CDR3 nucleotides: TGTGCCTGGAGTGTGGGCGGGTTAAACACCATATATTTT. The variable domain in full, completed from reference TRBV30 and TRBJ1-3, reads SQTIHQWPATLVQPVGSPLSLECTVEGTSNPNLYWYRQAAGRGLQLLFYSVGIGQISSEVPQNLSASRPQDRQFILSSKKLLLSDSGFYLCAWSVGGLNTIYFGEGSWLTVV.

The chain combines TRBV28 with TRBJ2-7; unclear D gene. CDR1 is MDHEN, CDR2 SYDVKM, per germline. The CDR3 contains 15 residues. Trimming shortened V by 3 bases and J by 2 bases, and 14 bases separated the two germline ends. CDR3 sequence (DNA): TGTGCCAGCAGTTTTACTGTGTGGGCGGCCTACGAGCAGTACTTC. It encodes CASSFTVWAAYEQYF.

This clone was observed a handful of times. The chain has TRBV6-1 and TRBJ1-2; D remains unclear. The germline V gene has CDR1 MNHNS and CDR2 SASEGT. The V gene lost 1 base and the J gene lost 8 bases, with 17 bases spanning the gap. The CDR3 consists of 15 residues. In DNA form, the CDR3 reads TGTGCCAGCAGTGAAGGGGCAGGCCGCCCCAGAGGCTACACCTTC. It specifies CASSEGAGRPRGYTF.

This rearrangement joins TRBV28 to TRBJ2-7; 7 nucleotides agree with TRBD1. V shed 10 bases, J shed 4 bases, and the junction held 10 bases outside the gene matches. This CDR3 is built from 13 residues. CDR1 MDHEN and CDR2 SYDVKM come from the germline V gene. CDR3 sequence (DNA): TGTGCCACTTTCCCCACGACAGGGTACGAGCAGTACTTC. It translates to CATFPTTGYEQYF.

Here the CDR3 DNA reads TGTGCCATCAGTGGGACTAGCGGGGTATACGAGCAGTACTTC. This sequence encodes CAISGTSGVYEQYF. This chain connects TRBV10-3 to TRBJ2-7, with 12 nucleotides matching TRBD2. V lost 4 bases to trimming and J lost 4 bases; unmatched junction nucleotides: 2. The CDR3 is 14 amino acids. Germline-derived CDR1 and CDR2 are ENHRY and SYGVKD.